The next 25 T cell receptor beta chains were all read from a single sample in a study of T-cell memory formation after mild COVID-19. One entry per CDR3 protein results from TCRdb running MiXCR on the 5' RACE reads. This sample has some 160,000 distinct CDR3 sequences, with around 30% found just once. Input material: PBMCs or a T cell subset sorted from them (not recorded which). All receptors come from an adult woman who had mild COVID-19 (a few samples of this study predate the infection). Cell type and time point are not known.

V gene TRBV20-1 combines with J gene TRBJ1-1, with D uncertain. This CDR3 region has 13 residues. The V end lost 3 bases, the J end lost 0 bases, and 8 bases lay between the germline ends. Per the germline V gene, CDR1 is DFQATT and CDR2 is SNEGSKA (reference sequence). This CDR3 is CSARNPVNTEAFF. CDR3 nucleotides: TGCAGTGCTAGGAATCCGGTGAACACTGAAGCTTTCTTT.

The chain joins TRBV9 to TRBJ1-1; 7 nucleotides align to TRBD1. The CDR3 runs to 16 residues. Germline-derived CDR1 and CDR2 are SGDLS and YYNGEE. V lost 4 bases, J lost 1 base, and 10 bases stayed unmatched. DNA for the CDR3: TGTGCCAGCAGCCCAAGGACAGGACGGGGGAACACTGAAGCTTTCTTT. It translates to CASSPRTGRGNTEAFF.

The chain carries TRBV10-3 and TRBJ2-7; D call uncertain. The CDR3 extends over 14 amino acids. V lost 8 bases and J 0 bases, leaving 14 bases between the germline ends. Germline-derived CDR1 and CDR2 are ENHRY and SYGVKD. The CDR3 spells CAIATSVSSYEQYF. CDR3 nucleotide sequence: TGTGCCATCGCGACTTCCGTGAGCTCCTACGAGCAGTACTTC.

This clonotype has more than one count but fewer than ten. The chain employs TRBV20-1 and TRBJ2-3; D is uncertain. The CDR3 totals 15 residues. V was cut by 0 bases and J by 1 base, with 11 bases left in between. The germline gives CDR1 DFQATT, CDR2 SNEGSKA (reference sequence). DNA of the CDR3: TGCAGTGCTAGAGATCTTACCCTCCGCACAGATACGCAGTATTTT. The encoded protein is CSARDLTLRTDTQYF.

This rearrangement joins TRBV25-1 to TRBJ2-2, with D tentatively TRBD1 (6 bases). Germline assignment: CDR1 MGHDK and CDR2 SYGVNS. Trimming cost V 9 bases and J 2 bases, with 13 bases left between them. The CDR3 has 14 residues. The CDR3 DNA reads as TGTGCCAGTATGGGACACCTTAACACCGGGGAGCTGTTTTTT. Its protein product is CASMGHLNTGELFF. The whole variable domain, filled in from reference TRBV25-1 and TRBJ2-2, reads EADIYQTPRYLVIGTGKKITLECSQTMGHDKMYWYQQDPGMELHLIHYSYGVNSTEKGDLSSESTVSRIRTEHFPLTLESARPSHTSQYLCASMGHLNTGELFFGEGSRLTVL.

The rearrangement links TRBV29-1 to TRBJ1-5; 8 positions agree with TRBD1. The CDR3 sequence is 14 residues long. CDR1 SQVTM and CDR2 ANQGSEA come from the germline V gene. V lost 4 bases, J lost 6 bases, and 8 bases stayed unmatched. CDR3: CSVALQGAVQPQHF. Here the CDR3 DNA reads TGCAGCGTTGCCCTCCAGGGGGCTGTTCAGCCCCAGCATTTT.

This clonotype was seen a few times. The chain uses TRBV12-3 or TRBV12-4 and TRBJ2-7; 11 bases fit TRBD1. Trimming at V came to 2 bases and at J to 5 bases, leaving 5 bases not matched to a gene. The CDR3 is made up of 15 amino acids. The CDR3 is CASSLLGQGAHEQYF. DNA for the CDR3: TGTGCCAGCAGTTTATTAGGACAGGGGGCACACGAGCAGTACTTC.

The chain links TRBV6-6 to TRBJ2-7; 8 nucleotides align to TRBD1. The V segment lost 6 bases and the J segment 6 bases; nucleotides outside the gene matches: 7. This CDR3 is built from 13 residues. The germline V gene encodes CDR1 MNHNY and CDR2 SVGAGI (reference sequence). The CDR3 region is CASRRQGQGEQYF. The CDR3 nucleotides are TGTGCCAGCAGGAGACAGGGGCAGGGCGAGCAGTACTTC.

The V gene is TRBV7-2, the J gene TRBJ2-3; weak D call: TRBD2 (5 bases). The V and J ends lost 5 bases and 4 bases respectively, with 10 bases between them. The germline V gene encodes CDR1 SGHTA and CDR2 FQGNSA. This CDR3 has 13 amino acids. The chain's CDR3 is CASSLLVADTQYF. The CDR3 nucleotides are TGTGCCAGCAGCCTACTAGTGGCAGATACGCAGTATTTT.

This chain uses TRBV2 with TRBJ1-1; 8 bases are shared with TRBD1. The CDR3 runs 14 residues. V gave up 7 bases and J gave up 1 base; unmatched junction bases: 5. The V gene's germline CDR1 is SNHLY and CDR2 FYNNEI. The chain's CDR3 is CASIPDRANTEAFF. CDR3 nucleotides: TGTGCCAGCATCCCGGACAGGGCGAACACTGAAGCTTTCTTT.

This clonotype was counted only a few times. V is TRBV5-5 and J is TRBJ2-7; TRBD1 or TRBD2 may be the D gene (5 bases each). This CDR3 is built from 14 residues. V was cut by 4 bases and J by 1 base, with 12 bases left in between. The germline CDR1 and CDR2 sequences are SGHKS and YYEKEE (reference sequence). CDR3 loop: CASSIRDLSYEQYF. In DNA form, the CDR3 reads TGTGCCAGCAGCATCCGGGACCTTTCCTACGAGCAGTACTTC.

This clonotype was seen a few times. The gene calls are TRBV15 and TRBJ2-7; D is undetermined. Per the germline V gene, CDR1 is LNHNV and CDR2 is YYDKDF (reference sequence). The CDR3 is made up of 13 amino acids. The V end lost 2 bases, the J end lost 1 base, and 6 bases lay between the germline ends. CDR3: CATSRSRSYEQYF. CDR3 bases: TGTGCCACCAGCAGAAGTAGGTCCTACGAGCAGTACTTC.

The chain has TRBV20-1 and TRBJ2-1; 9 nucleotides agree with TRBD2. The CDR3 loop spans 16 amino acids. V was clipped by 0 bases and J by 2 bases; unmatched bases: 5. Germline values: CDR1 DFQATT, CDR2 SNEGSKA (reference sequence). The CDR3: CSAREGLAGTYNEQFF. DNA of the CDR3: TGCAGTGCTAGAGAAGGGCTAGCGGGAACCTACAATGAGCAGTTCTTC.

This clonotype was detected only a few times. V usage is TRBV7-2 and J usage is TRBJ2-1, with TRBD2 identical over 7 bases. There are 16 residues in the CDR3. The V gene's germline CDR1 is SGHTA and CDR2 FQGNSA. V was pared by 3 bases and J by 6 bases, with 11 bases of the junction left unmatched. CDR3 amino acids: CASSFWAGVRSNEQFF. The CDR3 DNA follows: TGTGCCAGCAGCTTTTGGGCGGGAGTACGTAGCAATGAGCAGTTCTTC.

The V call is TRBV29-1, the J call TRBJ2-7; D remains unclear. Trimming took 4 bases from V and 10 from J, leaving 20 bases between them. The germline CDR1 and CDR2 sequences are SQVTM and ANQGSEA. The CDR3 is 13 residues long. CDR3 DNA sequence: TGCAGCGTTGTTTTCCCGACTGCGCTCCCTCAGTACTTC. As protein: CSVVFPTALPQYF.

This clonotype was seen more than once but under ten times. This rearrangement joins TRBV9 to TRBJ2-5, with TRBD1 matching 7 bases. The germline CDR1 and CDR2 sequences are SGDLS and YYNGEE. This CDR3 comprises 14 residues. J was trimmed by 3 bases and V by 2 bases; bases with no gene match: 4. CDR3 nucleotides: TGTGCCAGCAGCGTCGGGACAGTAAAAGAGACCCAGTACTTC. Protein sequence: CASSVGTVKETQYF.

The J gene is TRBJ1-2, the V gene TRBV29-1; D is possibly TRBD1 (5 bases). The V gene's germline CDR1 is SQVTM and CDR2 ANQGSEA. The CDR3 extends over 15 amino acids. V was clipped by 7 bases and J by 2 bases, with 20 bases between them. In nucleotides, the CDR3 is TGCAGCGCCCACGTCCCTGGGACCCCGAACTATGGCTACACCTTC. This gives the protein CSAHVPGTPNYGYTF.

This clonotype occurred a few times. The J gene is TRBJ1-1, the V gene TRBV5-1, with 10 nucleotides matching TRBD1. Unmatched junction bases numbered 0, after V lost 3 bases and J lost 4 bases. CDR3 length equals 13 residues. Germline lookup yields CDR1 SGHRS and CDR2 YFSETQ. CDR3 region: CASSWDRGTEAFF. CDR3 in DNA: TGCGCCAGCAGCTGGGACAGGGGCACTGAAGCTTTCTTT.

This clonotype was recorded a few times. The chain recombines TRBV4-1 with TRBJ1-1; TRBD1 is a possible D gene (5 bases). There are 13 residues in the CDR3. V was shortened by 1 base and J by 10 bases, with 13 bases between the two germline ends. Germline-derived CDR1 and CDR2 are MGHRA and YSYEKL. As DNA, the CDR3 is TGCGCCAGCAGCCAAGGAAGGGCTGGGGGAGCTTTCTTT. It encodes CASSQGRAGGAFF.

V and J are TRBV12-3 or TRBV12-4 and TRBJ1-1, with D maybe TRBD1 (6 bases). V was trimmed by 7 bases and J by 3 bases, leaving 18 bases between them. This CDR3 comprises 15 residues. The CDR3 sequence is CASIREQGSHTEAFF. DNA of the CDR3: TGTGCCAGCATTAGAGAACAGGGTTCGCACACTGAAGCTTTCTTT.

The J gene is TRBJ2-7, the V gene TRBV29-1, with TRBD1 matching over 8 bases. The V gene end was trimmed by 6 bases and the J gene end by 5 bases; junction bases not matched to a gene: 12. Germline V CDR1 and CDR2: SQVTM, ANQGSEA. The CDR3 runs to 14 residues. The CDR3 loop is CSVRTGIGRDEQYF. DNA of the CDR3: TGCAGCGTACGGACAGGGATCGGGCGCGACGAGCAGTACTTC.

This clonotype was counted only a few times. J is TRBJ2-1 and V is TRBV5-1; the match to TRBD2 covers 12 bases. The CDR3 covers 16 residues. Germline assignment: CDR1 SGHRS and CDR2 YFSETQ. V lost 3 bases to trimming and J lost 12 bases; unmatched junction nucleotides: 13. CDR3 protein: CASSSTPSGGARGQFF. The CDR3 DNA is TGCGCCAGCAGCTCGACTCCTAGCGGGGGGGCTAGAGGGCAGTTCTTC. Full variable domain (remainder filled in from reference TRBV5-1 and TRBJ2-1): KAGVTQTPRYLIKTRGQQVTLSCSPISGHRSVSWYQQTPGQGLQFLFEYFSETQRNKGNFPGRFSGRQFSNSRSEMNVSTLELGDSALYLCASSSTPSGGARGQFFGPGTRLTVL.

This clonotype has just one count. CDR3 sequence reads: CASSFATDNTGELFF. In nucleotides, the CDR3 is TGCGCCAGCAGCTTCGCGACCGATAACACCGGGGAGCTGTTTTTT. The V call is TRBV5-1, the J call TRBJ2-2; D is undetermined. Trimming removed 2 bases from V and 2 bases from J, with 10 bases in between. Germline-derived CDR1 and CDR2 are SGHRS and YFSETQ. The CDR3 is 15 amino acids. Based on the CDR3 plus reference TRBV5-1 and TRBJ2-2, the full variable domain is KAGVTQTPRYLIKTRGQQVTLSCSPISGHRSVSWYQQTPGQGLQFLFEYFSETQRNKGNFPGRFSGRQFSNSRSEMNVSTLELGDSALYLCASSFATDNTGELFFGEGSRLTVL.

This sequence joins TRBV7-9 and TRBJ2-7; 7 bases map to TRBD1. The CDR3 totals 15 residues. Germline V lookup: CDR1 SEHNR, CDR2 FQNEAQ (reference sequence). With V trimmed by 0 bases and J by 5 bases, 7 bases remained unmatched. CDR3 amino acids: CASSLASAGGHEQYF. In DNA, the CDR3 is TGTGCCAGCAGCTTAGCCAGTGCAGGGGGACACGAGCAGTACTTC.

The gene calls are TRBV9 and TRBJ2-7; tentative D call: TRBD1 (5 bases). Germline CDR1 is SGDLS and CDR2 is YYNGEE. The V gene lost 0 bases and the J gene lost 7 bases, with 8 bases spanning the gap. The CDR3 runs to 12 residues. The CDR3 sequence: CASSVGQGEQYF. Written as DNA, the CDR3 is TGTGCCAGCAGCGTAGGGCAGGGTGAGCAGTACTTC.